This entry lists 5 T cell receptor beta chains sequenced from one sample in a study of metastatic and nonmetastatic thyroid tumors (TCRdb year 2020). Library generation was performed with PCR. This sample was sequenced with an Illumina HiSeq 4000. TCRdb reworked the public reads: Q25 trimming with fastp, MiXCR clone assembly, productive beta chains retained. Recorded for this sample are around 30,000 clones; over 15% of them occurred a single time. The ten biggest clones cover 8% to 11% of the sample. No patient had received any treatment before thyroid surgery. Sequenced sample: blood. The source is a female donor with papillary thyroid cancer or a benign thyroid nodule (not recorded which). Some clones in this sample may be carry-over from other donors' samples.

The sample holds many counts of this clone. The chain uses TRBV20-1 and TRBJ2-5; tentative D call: TRBD2 (5 bases). The CDR3 consists of 15 residues. Trimming pared 5 bases from V and 2 bases from J, leaving 18 bases between. Germline lookup yields CDR1 DFQATT and CDR2 SNEGSKA (reference sequence). This CDR3 reads CSALPPPAGQETQYF. The DNA of the CDR3 is TGCAGTGCTCTCCCCCCCCCCGCGGGTCAAGAGACCCAGTACTTC.

This clone came up many times. The V call is TRBV11-3, the J call TRBJ1-4; the D gene is possibly TRBD1 (5 bases). The CDR3 is 16 residues long. Looked up from germline, CDR1 is SGHNT and CDR2 is YENEEA. Trimming pared 1 base from V and 8 bases from J, leaving 17 bases between. CDR3 DNA sequence: TGTGCCAGCAGCTTAGCCTGGGGGTCTCGTGAGGAAAAACTGTTTTTT. It translates to CASSLAWGSREEKLFF.

This clone was detected ten times or more. This rearrangement joins TRBV3-1 to TRBJ2-2, with 7 positions matching TRBD1. Germline V CDR1 and CDR2: LGHDT, YNNKEL (reference sequence). Trimming removed 3 bases from V and 6 bases from J; junction bases left unmatched: 4. The CDR3 is made up of 14 amino acids. CDR3 sequence: CASSQWQGAGELFF. The DNA for the CDR3 is TGTGCCAGCAGCCAGTGGCAGGGGGCCGGGGAGCTGTTTTTT.

This clone was detected only a few times. The chain joins TRBV12-3 or TRBV12-4 to TRBJ1-2, with 9 nucleotides matching TRBD1. V gave up 6 bases and J gave up 6 bases; unmatched junction bases: 14. The CDR3 contains 16 residues. The CDR3 DNA sequence: TGTGCCAGCAGCCAAGGGACAGGGCTGGGAAGGGATGGCTACACCTTC. Encoded protein: CASSQGTGLGRDGYTF.

This clone was detected ten times or more. The genes are TRBV5-6 and TRBJ2-5; D might be TRBD1 or TRBD2, each matching 5 bases. Trimming shortened V by 9 bases and J by 5 bases, and 17 bases separated the two germline ends. Germline loops: CDR1 SGHDT, CDR2 YYEEEE. This CDR3 is built from 13 residues. In DNA, the CDR3 is TGTGCCACCTCAACGGGCAGGGAGGAGACCCAGTACTTC. Protein sequence: CATSTGREETQYF.